The following is a T cell receptor beta chain sequence with its context. This sample is drawn from a study of blood T cell repertoires in COVID-19. About the research overall: In each case, the material was cDNA or gDNA derived from T cells, B-cell-depleted T cells, or PBMCs.

Sequencing was performed with immunoSEQ multiplex PCR; in TCRdb, only in-frame clones are kept and a portion is missing. The repertoire holds a few hundred thousand clones, with around 91% as singletons. V shed 3 bases and J shed 5 bases, with 13 bases lying between them. The length of the CDR3 is 15 residues. Germline loops: CDR1 KGHSH, CDR2 LQKENI. Sequenced input: peripheral blood. The TCR comes from a woman aged 40 to 50 with COVID-19, enrolled during active disease. The rearrangement uses TRBV18 and TRBJ1-4, with D perhaps TRBD1 (5 bases). The chain's CDR3 is CASSPGKTVNEKLFF. CDR3 nucleotide sequence: TGTGCCAGCTCACCGGGGAAGACAGTGAATGAAAAACTGTTTTTT.